The 5 T cell receptor beta chains below come from one sample, sequenced in a study of T cells in Graves' hyperthyroidism and ophthalmopathy. Researchers took RNA transcripts and amplified the TCR beta CDR3 regions from them. The HTBI set primed first-round TCR CDR3 RT-PCR. TCRdb re-analysed the multiplex PCR reads in MiXCR, keeping a single row per CDR3 protein. This sample carries approximately 640,000 distinct CDR3 sequences, roughly 17% of them seen once, and the ten largest clones take 15% to 18%. The material sequenced was blood. The receptors shown here come from a man aged 45 to 65 with Graves' hyperthyroidism.

In this sample, this clonotype turned up a few times. A much larger clone differs by one base, so this may be a read error. The chain links TRBV10-3 to TRBJ2-5, with D possibly being TRBD2 (7 bases). This CDR3 has 13 amino acids. Germline CDR1 ENHRY, CDR2 SYGVKD. The DNA for the CDR3 is TGTGCCTTCAGTGAGGGAGGGGGAGAGACCCAGTACTTC. Translating it yields CAFSEGGGETQYF.

This clonotype was seen repeatedly, ten times or more. The rearrangement links TRBV28 to TRBJ1-4, with a possible D match to TRBD1 (6 bases). This CDR3 region has 16 residues. V lost 7 bases to trimming and J lost 0 bases, with 15 bases between them. Germline values: CDR1 MDHEN, CDR2 SYDVKM. CDR3 amino acids: CASKDSISATNEKLFF. For the CDR3, the DNA is TGTGCCAGCAAGGACAGTATATCTGCAACTAATGAAAAACTGTTTTTT.

The sample holds one count of this clonotype. A much larger clone sits a single nucleotide away, making a read error possible. The rearrangement joins TRBV6-1 to TRBJ1-5; 7 nucleotides line up with TRBD1. CDR1 MNHNS and CDR2 SASEGT come from the germline V gene. The CDR3 consists of 15 residues. Here the CDR3 reads CASSTNRGSNRPQHF. The CDR3 DNA sequence: TGTGCCAGCAGCACGAACAGGGGAAGTAATCGGCCCCAGCATTTT.

V gene TRBV4-1 combines with J gene TRBJ2-7; D remains unclear. Per the germline V gene, CDR1 is MGHRA and CDR2 is YSYEKL. The CDR3 length is 14 residues. The germline V and J ends were trimmed by 4 bases and 4 bases, with 14 bases remaining between them. DNA for the CDR3: TGCGCCAGCAGCCCCGGGCAGAGAGGTTACGAGCAGTACTTC. As protein: CASSPGQRGYEQYF.

The chain recombines TRBV18 with TRBJ2-1; 7 positions match TRBD1. The germline gives CDR1 KGHSH, CDR2 LQKENI. V was clipped by 4 bases and J by 8 bases; unmatched bases: 17. This CDR3 contains 17 residues. The CDR3 loop is CASSHNLQGLWIYEQFF. CDR3 nucleotide sequence: TGTGCCAGCTCACACAACTTACAGGGGTTATGGATCTATGAGCAGTTCTTC.